The entry below gives a single T cell receptor (beta chain) sequence along with its context. For TCR beta, libraries came from iRepertoire HTBI primers and Arm-PCR of CDR3 regions. MiXCR was run by TCRdb on the multiplex PCR reads, yielding one entry per CDR3 protein. The data hold around 450,000 distinct CDR3 sequences, with 15% to 20% observed a single time. This CDR3 comprises 15 residues. The germline gives CDR1 SGHRS, CDR2 YFSETQ. The V segment lost 4 bases and the J segment 0 bases; nucleotides outside the gene matches: 6. This entry belongs to a study of regulatory T cells in long-lasting Graves disease. The sample's time point: newly diagnosed GD, antithyroid drugs for less than 3 months. From RNA extracted from PBMCs, the TCR library was made. Graves' disease was diagnosed by American Thyroid Association guidelines. Patients were enrolled at an endocrinology department in Xi'an, China. These data were likewise used in another study, on T cells in Graves' hyperthyroidism and ophthalmopathy.

The receptor was isolated from a man aged 40-49 years with Graves disease. The genes are TRBV5-1 and TRBJ1-2; 7 bases match TRBD1. The sample here was peripheral blood mononuclear cells (PBMCs), taken at new diagnosis, from a patient treated with antithyroid drugs. This CDR3 is CASSIGTEANYGYTF. The CDR3 region has the DNA TGCGCCAGCAGCATCGGGACAGAAGCTAACTATGGCTACACCTTC.